The entry that follows covers one T cell receptor beta chain sequence. Original processing notes: Amplification of reference gene primers was used by the study to estimate nucleated cell counts. The protocol was immunoSEQ multiplex PCR, while the TCRdb copy is restricted to in-frame clones and leaves out a portion. That table gives V, J and clone size, and the DNA gave D and trimming. The table lists about 180,000 clones, 88% of them singletons. CDR1 and CDR2 from the germline V gene are LNHDA and SQIVND (reference sequence). The junction had 8 bases not matched to a gene; V was cut back by 5 bases and J by 0 bases. This CDR3 contains 16 residues. These data come from a study of blood T cell repertoires in COVID-19. Across the study: The United States, Italy and Spain provided the acute and convalescent COVID-19 samples. Nucleic acid was either cDNA or gDNA, and it came from T cells, B-cell-depleted T cells, or PBMCs.

This receptor was taken from a woman in her twenties or thirties with acute or convalescent COVID-19. J is TRBJ1-1 and V is TRBV19, with 8 bases that match TRBD1. Sequences were obtained from peripheral blood. The CDR3 coding sequence is TGTGCCAGTAGTTGGGACAGGAGGGGACTGAACACTGAAGCTTTCTTT. Residues: CASSWDRRGLNTEAFF.